A selection of T cell receptor beta chains follows, all from one sample in a study of blood T cell repertoires in COVID-19. Method: immunoSEQ multiplex PCR; TCRdb's copy keeps in-frame clones and lacks some. The table records around 230,000 clones, 83% of them present only once. The sample comprised peripheral blood. All receptors derive from a woman aged 70-85 years with active or convalescent COVID-19. Both conserved end residues are part of each CDR3. Each record gives: clone size, V gene, CDR3 protein. Clone sizes are given selectively: once, few, many, or a class where the clone is expanded.

>.|TRBV19
CACDDIMNTEAFF
>.|TRBV3-1/TRBV3-2
CASSQRATDTQYF
>.|TRBV6-5
CASRRGGGTDTQYF
>.|TRBV11-2
CASSDSGTTKHLPDTQYF
>.|TRBV7-9
CASTVGLSNTEAFF
>.|TRBV6-5
CASSRDRAGNSPLHF
>.|TRBV3-1/TRBV3-2
CASSQKRTGQANYGYTF
>few|TRBV19
CASSSTGGGQPQHF
>.|TRBV7-9
CASSFNRDRDGETQYF
>.|TRBV5-1
CASSLGLLPGTGTDGYTF
>.|TRBV11-2
CASSSSGGSYEQYF
>.|TRBV5-6
CASSLDIHSSYEQYF
>once|TRBV7-9
CASSGTRNTEAFF
>.|TRBV14
CASSQGGEGDYRYGYTF
>.|TRBV6-5
CASSYSGHNTEAFF
>.|TRBV19
CASSSQGQPYEQYF
>.|TRBV7-9
CASSPRQGAEGYTF
>.|TRBV20-1
CSVGDYEQYF
>.|TRBV7-9
CASSLELAGTDTQYF
>.|TRBV5-1
CASSLDWGADGYTF
>.|TRBV10-3
CAISRTGSNTEAFF
>.|TRBV5-4
CASSLQGVRDSPLHF
>.|TRBV29-1
CSTRQDTGELFF
>few|TRBV19
CASSIRGGEDSPLHF
>few|TRBV5-8
CASSLETGITEAFF
>once|TRBV5-1
CASSPNAGGSTEAFF
>.|TRBV10-3
CASGQPDHEKLFF
>once|TRBV9
CASSVVAGGPNEQFF
>.|TRBV20-1
CSASGRGGTDTQYF
>few|TRBV5-1
CASSPSLGEAYEQYF
>.|TRBV20-1
CSATTRAGYTF
>once|TRBV10-2
CASKTKTGASSYEQYF
>.|TRBV5-1
CASSLEQQGDNSPLHF
>once|TRBV7-2
CASRSRQDGTGELFF
>.|TRBV9
CASSVFTSGGEQYF
>.|TRBV29-1
CSVASGTQETQYF
>.|TRBV6-2/TRBV6-3
CASSWDSHTDTQYF
>.|TRBV5-1
CASSSQSTYGYTF
>.|TRBV28
CASSHRGSSPLHF
>.|TRBV20-1
CSASAAGGRSYNEQFF
>.|TRBV6-5
CASSSDRGAGNEQFF
>.|TRBV28
CASGRVHQPQHF
>.|TRBV28
CASNLAGKLFF
>.|TRBV5-1
CASSPNKNGYTF
>.|TRBV10-1
CASKLREGNQPQHF
>.|TRBV29-1
CSGGGLQETQYF
>.|TRBV5-4
CASSLLRAAFTDTQYF
>.|TRBV7-2
CASSPPSSYEQYF
>.|TRBV19
CASSLSGTGIDPHF
>.|TRBV28
CASSSQGSGYTF
>.|TRBV7-2
CASSSLGGSGGVSYEQYF
>once|TRBV29-1
CSAYGVVGELFF
>few|TRBV19
CASSIMAGDALHF
>.|TRBV13
CASSLRLAGGVTDTQYF
>.|TRBV7-3
CASSFAGGRGTEAFF